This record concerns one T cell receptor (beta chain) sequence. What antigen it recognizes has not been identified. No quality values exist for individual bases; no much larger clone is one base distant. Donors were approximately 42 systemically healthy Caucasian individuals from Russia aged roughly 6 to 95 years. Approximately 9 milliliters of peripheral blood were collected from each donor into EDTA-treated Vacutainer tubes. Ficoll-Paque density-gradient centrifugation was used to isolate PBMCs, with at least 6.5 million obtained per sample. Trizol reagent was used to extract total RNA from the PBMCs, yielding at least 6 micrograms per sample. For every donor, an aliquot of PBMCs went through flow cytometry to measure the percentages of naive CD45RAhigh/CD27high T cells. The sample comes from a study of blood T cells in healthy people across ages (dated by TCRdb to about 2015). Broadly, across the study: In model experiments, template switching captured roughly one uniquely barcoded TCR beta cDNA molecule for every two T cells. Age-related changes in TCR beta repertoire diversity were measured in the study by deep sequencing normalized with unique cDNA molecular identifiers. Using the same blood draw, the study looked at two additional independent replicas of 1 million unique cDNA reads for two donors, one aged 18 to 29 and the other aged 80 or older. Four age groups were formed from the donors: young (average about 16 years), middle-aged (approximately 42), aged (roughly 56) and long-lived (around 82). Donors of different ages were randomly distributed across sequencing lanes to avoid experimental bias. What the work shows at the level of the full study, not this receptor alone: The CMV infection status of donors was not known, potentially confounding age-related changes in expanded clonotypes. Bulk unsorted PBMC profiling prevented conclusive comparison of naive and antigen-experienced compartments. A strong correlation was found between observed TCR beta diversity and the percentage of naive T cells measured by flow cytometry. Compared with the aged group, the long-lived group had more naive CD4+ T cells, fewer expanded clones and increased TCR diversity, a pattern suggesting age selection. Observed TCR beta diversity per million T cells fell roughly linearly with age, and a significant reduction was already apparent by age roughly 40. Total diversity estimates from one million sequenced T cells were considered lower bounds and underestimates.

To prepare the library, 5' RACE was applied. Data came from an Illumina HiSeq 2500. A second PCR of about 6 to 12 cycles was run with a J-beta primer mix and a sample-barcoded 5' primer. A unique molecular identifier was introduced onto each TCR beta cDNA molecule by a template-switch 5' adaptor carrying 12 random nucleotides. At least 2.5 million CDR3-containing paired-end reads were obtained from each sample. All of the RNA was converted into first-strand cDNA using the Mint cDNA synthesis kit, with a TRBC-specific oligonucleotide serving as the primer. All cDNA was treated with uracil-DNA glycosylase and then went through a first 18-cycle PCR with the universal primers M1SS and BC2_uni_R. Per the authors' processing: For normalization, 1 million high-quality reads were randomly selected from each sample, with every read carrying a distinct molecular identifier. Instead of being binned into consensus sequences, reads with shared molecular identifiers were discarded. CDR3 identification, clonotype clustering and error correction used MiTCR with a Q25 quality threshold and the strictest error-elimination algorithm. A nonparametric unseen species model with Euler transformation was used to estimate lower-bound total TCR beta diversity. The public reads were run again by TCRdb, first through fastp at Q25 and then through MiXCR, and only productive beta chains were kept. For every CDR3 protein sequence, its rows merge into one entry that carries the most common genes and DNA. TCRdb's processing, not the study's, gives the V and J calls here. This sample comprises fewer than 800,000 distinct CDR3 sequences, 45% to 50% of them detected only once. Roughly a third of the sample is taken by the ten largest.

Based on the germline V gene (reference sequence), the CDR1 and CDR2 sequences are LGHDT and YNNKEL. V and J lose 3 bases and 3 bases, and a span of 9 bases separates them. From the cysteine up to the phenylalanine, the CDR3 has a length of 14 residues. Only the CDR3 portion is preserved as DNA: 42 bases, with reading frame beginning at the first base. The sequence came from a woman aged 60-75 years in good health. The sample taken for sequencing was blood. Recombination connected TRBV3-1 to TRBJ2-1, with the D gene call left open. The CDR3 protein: CASSHNGNYNEQFF. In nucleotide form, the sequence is TGTGCCAGCAGCCACAATGGTAACTACAATGAGCAGTTCTTC.